The entry that follows covers one TCR beta chain sequence. The antigen is not known. For every donor, a draw yielded around 9.4 milliliters of peripheral blood. Then a second PCR, running about 6 to 12 cycles, was carried out with a sample-barcoded 5' primer and a J-beta primer mix. Carrying 12 random nucleotides, a template-switch adaptor labeled each individual cDNA molecule. TCRdb reprocessed the 5' RACE reads via MiXCR and lists one record per CDR3 protein. The sample yields around 2 million distinct CDR3 sequences, roughly two fifths seen once. The data are from a study of blood T cells in healthy people across ages. Study observations and caveats: The long-lived group displayed more naive CD4+ cells, plus higher diversity, than the aged donors did.

CDR3 size: 15 residues. Germline V gene data show CDR1 as MGHRA and CDR2 as YSYEKL. Deletions cut 4 bases from V and 7 bases from J, with 17 bases between. This clonotype was sampled from a human donor in good health. Sequencing was carried out using blood. The V and J genes are TRBV4-1 and TRBJ2-1; D may match TRBD1 or TRBD2 (6 bases each). The CDR3 is CASSLFGGTRNEQFF. CDR3 nucleotide sequence: TGCGCCAGCAGCCTCTTTGGGGGGACACGAAATGAGCAGTTCTTC.